The clone carrying this T cell receptor beta chain was seen once. Clones were read by immunoSEQ multiplex PCR, and TCRdb kept only the in-frame ones, dropping some. The top ten clones hold roughly 2% of a sample with about 98,000 clones, about four fifths of them seen once. Germline-derived CDR1 and CDR2 are LNHDA and SQIVND (reference sequence). The length of the CDR3 is 15 residues. The V and J ends lost 10 bases and 1 base respectively, with 17 bases between them. These data originate in a study of control samples from healthy donors and cancer patients. The sample consisted of blood. The chain combines TRBV19 with TRBJ1-3; D possibly corresponds to TRBD1 (5 bases). The TCR was taken from a man in his sixties in good health. The CDR3 DNA follows: TGTGCCACCAACGGTGCGGGGCAATCTGGAAACACCATATATTTT. It codes for CATNGAGQSGNTIYF.